This T cell receptor (beta chain) comes out of a study of cytomegalovirus exposure and HLA in healthy donors. Overall study findings and caveats: Earlier analysis found most TCR beta V segments productive about 87% or about 30% of the time. Some TCR beta chains (about 180 of them) were listed as cytomegalovirus-associated. V segments that were indistinguishable, TRBV6-2 and TRBV6-3 among them, were omitted from analysis.

This clone was counted between two and nine times. The target antigen is unknown. Vbeta (60) and Jbeta (13) primers were used in the PCR. TCRdb's table, derived via immunoSEQ multiplex PCR, lists solely in-frame clones and lacks some. The sample records about 140,000 clones, under 85% being singletons. V was clipped by 3 bases and J by 4 bases, with 12 bases between them. The CDR3 has 14 residues. CDR1 is MNHEY and CDR2 is SMNVEV in the germline V gene (reference sequence). The origin of this receptor is a man between 18 and 35 years old in good health and CMV-seronegative. This rearrangement joins TRBV27 to TRBJ1-1; no clear D gene. Material for sequencing was PBMCs. CDR3 in DNA: TGTGCCAGCAGTTTTCTCGGGGTAGGCACTGAAGCTTTCTTT. Its translation: CASSFLGVGTEAFF.